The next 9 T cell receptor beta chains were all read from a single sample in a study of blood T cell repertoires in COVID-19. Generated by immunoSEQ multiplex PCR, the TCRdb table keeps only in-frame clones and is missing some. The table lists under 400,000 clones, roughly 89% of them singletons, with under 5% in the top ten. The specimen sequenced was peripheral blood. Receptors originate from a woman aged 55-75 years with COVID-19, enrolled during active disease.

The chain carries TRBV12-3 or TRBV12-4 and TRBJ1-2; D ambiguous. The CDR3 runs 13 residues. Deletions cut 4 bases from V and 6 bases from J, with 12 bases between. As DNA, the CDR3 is TGTGCCAGCAGTTCAACTCCGGGGAATGGCTACACCTTC. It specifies CASSSTPGNGYTF.

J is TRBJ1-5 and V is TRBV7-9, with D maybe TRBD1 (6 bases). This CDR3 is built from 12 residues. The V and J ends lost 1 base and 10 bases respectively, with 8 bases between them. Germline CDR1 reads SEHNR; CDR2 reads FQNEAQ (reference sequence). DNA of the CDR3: TGTGCCAGCAGCTTAGGGGACACCCCCCAGCATTTT. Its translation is CASSLGDTPQHF.

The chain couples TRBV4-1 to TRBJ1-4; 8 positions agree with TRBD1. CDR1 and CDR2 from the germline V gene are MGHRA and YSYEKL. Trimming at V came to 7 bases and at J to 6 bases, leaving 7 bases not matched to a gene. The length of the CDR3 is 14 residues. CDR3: CASNRQGTHEKLFF. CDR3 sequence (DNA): TGCGCCAGCAACCGACAGGGGACTCATGAAAAACTGTTTTTT.

The CDR3 region is CASSQGAQGQDTEAFF. CDR3 in DNA: TGTGCCAGCAGCCAAGGTGCACAGGGGCAAGACACTGAAGCTTTCTTT. This chain joins TRBV4-2 and TRBJ1-1, with 7 bases that match TRBD1. The CDR3 is 16 amino acids. After removal of 1 base from V and 3 bases from J, the junction contained 8 bases not matched to a gene. Per the germline V gene, CDR1 is LGHNA and CDR2 is YNFKEQ.

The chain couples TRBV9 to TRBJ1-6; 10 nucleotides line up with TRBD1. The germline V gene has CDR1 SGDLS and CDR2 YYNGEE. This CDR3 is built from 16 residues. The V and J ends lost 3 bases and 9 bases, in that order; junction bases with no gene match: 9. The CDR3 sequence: CASSATGRDRGSPLHF. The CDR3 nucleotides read TGTGCCAGCAGCGCTACCGGGAGGGACAGGGGTTCACCCCTCCACTTT.

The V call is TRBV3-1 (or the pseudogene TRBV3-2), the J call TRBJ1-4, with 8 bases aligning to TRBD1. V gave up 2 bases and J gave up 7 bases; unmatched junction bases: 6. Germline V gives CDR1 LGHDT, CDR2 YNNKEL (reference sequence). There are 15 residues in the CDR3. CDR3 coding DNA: TGTGCCAGCAGCCAATTGACAGGGGTTGGTGAAAAACTGTTTTTT. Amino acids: CASSQLTGVGEKLFF.

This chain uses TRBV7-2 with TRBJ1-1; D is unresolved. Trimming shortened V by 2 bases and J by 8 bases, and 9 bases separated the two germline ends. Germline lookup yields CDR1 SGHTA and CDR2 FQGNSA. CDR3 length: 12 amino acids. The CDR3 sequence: CASSLIRGEAFF. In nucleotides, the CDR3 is TGTGCCAGCAGCTTAATTAGAGGGGAAGCTTTCTTT. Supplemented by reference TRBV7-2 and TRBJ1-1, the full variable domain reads GAGVSQSPSNKVTEKGKDVELRCDPISGHTALYWYRQSLGQGLEFLIYFQGNSAPDKSGLPSDRFSAERTGGSVSTLTIQRTQQEDSAVYLCASSLIRGEAFFGQGTRLTVV.

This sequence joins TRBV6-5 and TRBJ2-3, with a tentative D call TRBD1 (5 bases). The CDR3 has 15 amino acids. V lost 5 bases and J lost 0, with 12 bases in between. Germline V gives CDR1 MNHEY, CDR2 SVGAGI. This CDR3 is CASSRQGKSTDTQYF. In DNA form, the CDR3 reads TGTGCCAGCAGTCGCCAGGGCAAAAGCACAGATACGCAGTATTTT.

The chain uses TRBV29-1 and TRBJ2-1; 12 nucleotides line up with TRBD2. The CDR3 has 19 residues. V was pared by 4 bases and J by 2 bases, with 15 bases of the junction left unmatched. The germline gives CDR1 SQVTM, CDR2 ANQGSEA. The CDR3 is CSVVEPSGGALLAYNEQFF. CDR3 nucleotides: TGCAGCGTTGTCGAACCTAGCGGGGGGGCCCTGCTAGCCTACAATGAGCAGTTCTTC.